Below, 32 T cell receptor beta chains from the same sample are listed, as sequenced in a study of shared clonotypes between healthy human individuals. Sequenced by immunoSEQ multiplex PCR; TCRdb stores in-frame clones only, minus some. The sample has some 1 million clones, 60% to 80% seen once. The sequencing input was memory CD4+ T cells sorted from blood. Subset indicated: CD45RA-negative fraction. The receptor set was obtained from a man between 18 and 29 years old in good health.

The chain links TRBV18 to TRBJ2-7; no clear D. CDR3 length equals 12 residues. V was clipped by 3 bases and J by 5 bases, with 8 bases between them. CDR1 is KGHSH, CDR2 LQKENI, per germline. CDR3 in DNA: TGTGCCAGCTCACCCAAAGCTGACGAGCAGTACTTC. As protein: CASSPKADEQYF.

This chain joins TRBV2 and TRBJ2-4, with 11 bases identical to TRBD1. Germline CDR1 reads SNHLY; CDR2 reads FYNNEI. This CDR3 is 18 amino acids long. V was pared by 7 bases and J by 0 bases, with 11 bases of the junction left unmatched. This CDR3 is CASNTDRGQKVAKNIQYF. As DNA, the CDR3 is TGTGCCAGCAACACGGACAGGGGGCAGAAAGTAGCCAAAAACATTCAGTACTTC.

The V call is TRBV12-2, the J call TRBJ2-7; the listed D gene, TRBD1, was not tested against the DNA. TRBV12-2 is marked as a pseudogene. The CDR3 runs 15 residues. The CDR3 DNA reads as TGTGCAAGTCGCTTAGGACAGGCCGGGGACTACGAGCAGTACTTC. It encodes CASRLGQAGDYEQYF.

Remarks on this clone: This may come from a read error, since a much larger clone is one base off. This sample includes further DNA sequences coding for the same CDR3. This chain links TRBV5-1 with TRBJ2-3, with TRBD1 as a possible D gene (6 bases). Germline V gene sequence: CDR1 SGHRS, CDR2 YFSETQ. The CDR3 extends over 14 amino acids. V lost 3 bases and J 1 base, leaving 9 bases between the germline ends. In nucleotides, the CDR3 is TGCGCCAGCAGCTCCCGACAGGGCACAGATACGCAGTATTTT. Amino acids: CASSSRQGTDTQYF.

The V and J genes are TRBV6-5 and TRBJ1-1, with D possibly matching TRBD1 (6 bases). The CDR3 is made up of 14 amino acids. V lost 7 bases, J lost 1 base, and 13 bases lay in between. The germline gives CDR1 MNHEY, CDR2 SVGAGI. CDR3 sequence reads: CASTQGRGNTEAFF. The CDR3, as DNA: TGTGCCAGCACCCAGGGCAGGGGGAACACTGAAGCTTTCTTT.

The chain employs TRBV29-1 and TRBJ1-5, with 10 nucleotides matching TRBD1. Germline CDR1 reads SQVTM; CDR2 reads ANQGSEA. V lost 4 bases, J lost 5 bases, and 5 bases stayed unmatched. This CDR3 spans 14 amino acids. CDR3 sequence: CSVAVGQGDQPQHF. The CDR3 DNA sequence: TGCAGCGTTGCAGTAGGACAGGGGGATCAGCCCCAGCATTTT.

Comment on this clone: The same CDR3 arises from other DNA sequences in this sample as well. The rearrangement links TRBV20-1 to TRBJ2-7; maybe TRBD2 (5 bases). CDR1 and CDR2 (germline): DFQATT, SNEGSKA (reference sequence). V was trimmed by 6 bases and J by 5 bases, leaving 5 bases between them. There are 9 residues in the CDR3. The CDR3 DNA is TGCAGTGCGGGAGACGAGCAGTACTTC. Translated: CSAGDEQYF.

The chain uses TRBV29-1 and TRBJ1-5, with no clear D. The CDR3 extends over 15 amino acids. Deletions cut 6 bases from V and 3 bases from J, with 18 bases between. Germline lookup yields CDR1 SQVTM and CDR2 ANQGSEA. The CDR3 reads CSVATAGGPNQPQHF. In nucleotides, the CDR3 is TGCAGCGTCGCCACCGCCGGAGGTCCCAATCAGCCCCAGCATTTT.

The CDR3 coding sequence is TGTGCCAGTAGTATACAAACCGGCCCGACCTACGAGCAGTACTTC. This sequence encodes CASSIQTGPTYEQYF. The V gene is TRBV19, the J gene TRBJ2-7; no reliable D call. V was pared by 2 bases and J by 2 bases, with 13 bases between. Germline values: CDR1 LNHDA, CDR2 SQIVND (reference sequence). This CDR3 spans 15 amino acids.

The rearrangement links TRBV9 to TRBJ1-2; 7 bases fit TRBD1. The CDR3 length is 12 residues. Germline V gene data show CDR1 as SGDLS and CDR2 as YYNGEE. V trimming: 3 bases; J trimming: 8 bases; junction bases outside the gene matches: 4. The DNA of the CDR3 is TGTGCCAGCAGCGCCTCACAGGGGGGCTACACCTTC. The encoded protein is CASSASQGGYTF.

Of note for this clone: One junction end disagrees with the germline gene, perhaps due to a read error. The chain carries TRBV7-7 and TRBJ2-3; 8 bases align to TRBD2. Germline CDR1 is SSHAT and CDR2 is FNYEAQ (reference sequence). The CDR3 is 14 amino acids. The CDR3: CASSLVAGSDTQYF. The CDR3, as DNA: TGTGCTAGCAGTCTCGTAGCGGGATCAGATACGCAGTATTTT.

The rearrangement links TRBV6-1 to TRBJ1-5; D gene unclear. The ends were cut back, 2 bases at V and 5 bases at J, with 7 bases in the middle. Germline loops: CDR1 MNHNS, CDR2 SASEGT. This CDR3 contains 13 residues. This CDR3 is CASSERLDQPQHF. In DNA, the CDR3 is TGTGCCAGCAGTGAAAGGTTAGATCAGCCCCAGCATTTT.

The chain combines TRBV18 with TRBJ1-5; TRBD1 aligns across 10 bases. V lost 3 bases to trimming and J lost 7 bases; unmatched junction nucleotides: 9. The CDR3 is 16 residues long. Germline V lookup: CDR1 KGHSH, CDR2 LQKENI. CDR3 protein: CASSPTGGHGFQPQHF. The CDR3 DNA reads as TGTGCCAGCTCACCGACAGGGGGCCATGGATTCCAGCCCCAGCATTTT.

This clone was seen repeatedly, ten times or more. Other DNA sequences in the sample encode the same CDR3. The chain carries TRBV5-1 and TRBJ1-1; 8 bases fit TRBD1. The CDR3 is made up of 15 amino acids. In germline, CDR1 is SGHRS, CDR2 YFSETQ. Trimming took 0 bases from V and 1 from J; bases not matched to a gene: 2. CDR3 residues: CASSLVQGANTEAFF. The CDR3 bases are TGCGCCAGCAGCTTGGTTCAGGGGGCGAACACTGAAGCTTTCTTT.

This clone occurred many times. V and J are TRBV5-1 and TRBJ1-1, with D tentatively TRBD1 (5 bases). CDR3 length: 14 amino acids. CDR1 is SGHRS and CDR2 is YFSETQ in the germline V gene. Trimming took 2 bases from V and 1 from J, leaving 9 bases between them. CDR3 sequence reads: CASSFGAQNTEAFF. DNA of the CDR3: TGCGCCAGCAGCTTCGGGGCGCAGAACACTGAAGCTTTCTTT.

This clone was detected only a few times. The gene calls are TRBV30 and TRBJ1-3, with no clear D. Germline V CDR1 and CDR2: GTSNPN, SVGIG (reference sequence). The CDR3 covers 13 residues. V dropped 3 bases and J dropped 0 bases, with 6 bases sitting between them. DNA for the CDR3: TGTGCCTGGAGGTGGGGCTCTGGAAACACCATATATTTT. Translation gives CAWRWGSGNTIYF. Filled out from reference TRBV30 and TRBJ1-3, the complete variable domain reads SQTIHQWPATLVQPVGSPLSLECTVEGTSNPNLYWYRQAAGRGLQLLFYSVGIGQISSEVPQNLSASRPQDRQFILSSKKLLLSDSGFYLCAWRWGSGNTIYFGEGSWLTVV.

The V call is TRBV9, the J call TRBJ2-2; D unclear. CDR3 length: 14 residues. The germline CDR1 and CDR2 sequences are SGDLS and YYNGEE. With 0 bases removed from V and 4 bases from J, the gap between germline ends came to 7 bases. The CDR3 DNA is TGTGCCAGCAGCGTAGAACTGGGCACCGGGGAGCTGTTTTTT. Translation: CASSVELGTGELFF.

CDR3 sequence: CASSLYQGAPIEQYF. As DNA, the CDR3 is TGTGCCAGCAGCTTGTATCAGGGGGCGCCGATCGAGCAGTACTTC. The rearrangement uses TRBV5-4 and TRBJ2-7, with 8 bases lining up with TRBD1. This CDR3 has 15 amino acids. V was clipped by 1 base and J by 6 bases; unmatched bases: 9. Germline CDR1 SGHNT, CDR2 YYREEE (reference sequence).

V gene TRBV19 combines with J gene TRBJ2-2; D unclear. This CDR3 contains 13 residues. Deletions cut 7 bases from V and 1 base from J, with 7 bases between. The germline V gene has CDR1 LNHDA and CDR2 SQIVND (reference sequence). The CDR3 DNA sequence: TGTGCCAGTATCTACGAGAACACCGGGGAGCTGTTTTTT. Protein: CASIYENTGELFF.

The genes are TRBV30 and TRBJ2-3, with D perhaps TRBD1 or TRBD2 (6 bases each). V dropped 3 bases and J dropped 5 bases, with 18 bases sitting between them. The CDR3 extends over 15 amino acids. CDR1 and CDR2 (germline): GTSNPN, SVGIG (reference sequence). CDR3 in DNA: TGTGCCTGGAGCCCAATAGGGGGGCTGGGAGATACGCAGTATTTT. Encoded protein: CAWSPIGGLGDTQYF.

The chain recombines TRBV5-6 with TRBJ2-3; 12 positions match TRBD1. CDR1 and CDR2 from the germline V gene are SGHDT and YYEEEE. Trimming removed 2 bases from V and 5 bases from J; junction bases left unmatched: 6. This CDR3 has 16 residues. This CDR3 reads CASSFAGTGGKDTQYF. The CDR3 DNA reads TGTGCCAGCAGCTTCGCCGGGACAGGGGGCAAAGATACGCAGTATTTT.

This clone was counted a few times. This chain uses TRBV7-2 with TRBJ2-7; 11 bases align to TRBD2. The CDR3 has 16 amino acids. The V and J ends lost 2 bases and 2 bases, in that order; junction bases with no gene match: 5. The germline V gene has CDR1 SGHTA and CDR2 FQGNSA. The CDR3 loop is CASSLRGGLAAYEQYF. The CDR3 DNA reads TGTGCCAGCAGCTTAAGGGGGGGACTAGCGGCCTACGAGCAGTACTTC. Full variable domain (rest looked up from reference TRBV7-2 and TRBJ2-7): GAGVSQSPSNKVTEKGKDVELRCDPISGHTALYWYRQSLGQGLEFLIYFQGNSAPDKSGLPSDRFSAERTGGSVSTLTIQRTQQEDSAVYLCASSLRGGLAAYEQYFGPGTRLTVT.

This clone came up once. The V and J genes are TRBV11-2 and TRBJ2-7; weak D call: TRBD2 (7 bases). Trimming pared 2 bases from V and 9 bases from J, leaving 11 bases between. Germline V gene data show CDR1 as SGHAT and CDR2 as FQNNGV. The CDR3 is 12 residues long. CDR3 residues: CASSLRGARQYF. CDR3 nucleotides: TGTGCCAGCAGCTTACGGGGGGCCAGGCAGTACTTC.

The chain links TRBV6-6 to TRBJ2-2; unclear D gene. Trimming took off 7 bases at V and 0 bases at J, with 6 bases between the two ends. This CDR3 comprises 13 residues. CDR1 is MNHNY and CDR2 is SVGAGI in the germline V gene (reference sequence). The CDR3 region has the DNA TGTGCCAGCACATCCGCGAACACCGGGGAGCTGTTTTTT. Its protein product is CASTSANTGELFF.

Of note for this clone: One end of the junction varies from germline; a read error may be responsible. The chain couples TRBV7-7 to TRBJ1-1, with 9 nucleotides matching TRBD1. Germline-derived CDR1 and CDR2 are SSHAT and FNYEAQ (reference sequence). CDR3 length: 13 amino acids. DNA for the CDR3: TGTGCTAGCAGCCTTGGACAGGGGACTGAAGCTTTCTTT. This sequence encodes CASSLGQGTEAFF.

This clone came up once. V and J are TRBV7-8 and TRBJ2-1; TRBD2 aligns across 9 bases. Germline CDR1 and CDR2: SGHVS and FQNEAQ. The CDR3 is 16 amino acids. The trim removed 4 bases at V and 1 base at J, leaving 5 bases unmatched. The CDR3 DNA is TGTGCCAGCAGCTCGGCCGCGGGAGGGTCCTACAATGAGCAGTTCTTC. Its protein product is CASSSAAGGSYNEQFF.

This clone has just a few counts. This chain connects TRBV30 to TRBJ1-5; D may be TRBD1 (5 bases). The length of the CDR3 is 14 residues. Germline V CDR1 and CDR2: GTSNPN, SVGIG (reference sequence). Trimming shortened V by 6 bases and J by 3 bases, and 15 bases separated the two germline ends. CDR3 nucleotides: TGTGCCTGCTCAGGTACAGGCAACAATCAGCCCCAGCATTTT. This codes for CACSGTGNNQPQHF. The variable domain in full, with the rest retrieved from reference TRBV30 and TRBJ1-5, is SQTIHQWPATLVQPVGSPLSLECTVEGTSNPNLYWYRQAAGRGLQLLFYSVGIGQISSEVPQNLSASRPQDRQFILSSKKLLLSDSGFYLCACSGTGNNQPQHFGDGTRLSIL.

This clone has a handful of counts. The rearrangement uses TRBV2 and TRBJ2-7; TRBD2 agrees at 8 bases. Unmatched junction bases numbered 9, after V lost 5 bases and J lost 6 bases. Germline CDR1 is SNHLY and CDR2 is FYNNEI. This CDR3 is 14 amino acids long. The CDR3 region is CASSPPRLAGEQYF. DNA for the CDR3: TGTGCCAGCAGTCCTCCTCGGCTAGCGGGCGAGCAGTACTTC.

V is TRBV7-3 and J is TRBJ2-1, with TRBD2 identical over 8 bases. Germline V gene lookup returns CDR1 SGHTA and CDR2 FQGTGA. The CDR3 extends over 15 amino acids. After removal of 3 bases from V and 2 bases from J, the junction contained 3 bases not matched to a gene. The CDR3 DNA sequence: TGTGCCAGCAGCTTTACAGCGGGGGCCTACAATGAGCAGTTCTTC. This codes for CASSFTAGAYNEQFF.

This clone was observed a single time. The V gene is TRBV7-2, the J gene TRBJ2-1, with TRBD2 matching over 7 bases. V trimming: 0 bases; J trimming: 4 bases; junction bases outside the gene matches: 3. There are 15 residues in the CDR3. The germline V gene has CDR1 SGHTA and CDR2 FQGNSA. CDR3 nucleotide sequence: TGTGCCAGCAGCTTAGCGCGGGAGAGGTACAATGAGCAGTTCTTC. This translates into CASSLARERYNEQFF.

The V call is TRBV18, the J call TRBJ2-1, with D tentatively TRBD1 or TRBD2 (5 bases each). Trimming pared 0 bases from V and 4 bases from J, leaving 10 bases between. Germline CDR1 reads KGHSH; CDR2 reads LQKENI. This CDR3 region has 15 residues. CDR3 sequence reads: CASSPPNGAYNEQFF. In nucleotides, the CDR3 is TGTGCCAGCTCACCACCCAACGGGGCGTACAATGAGCAGTTCTTC.

This rearrangement joins TRBV7-6 to TRBJ1-3; D might be TRBD1 (5 bases). There are 16 residues in the CDR3. V lost 1 base and J lost 0, with 10 bases in between. CDR1 and CDR2 (germline): SGHVS, FNYEAQ. This CDR3 reads CASSLGGRVSGNTIYF. CDR3 DNA sequence: TGTGCCAGCAGCTTAGGTGGCAGGGTCTCTGGAAACACCATATATTTT.